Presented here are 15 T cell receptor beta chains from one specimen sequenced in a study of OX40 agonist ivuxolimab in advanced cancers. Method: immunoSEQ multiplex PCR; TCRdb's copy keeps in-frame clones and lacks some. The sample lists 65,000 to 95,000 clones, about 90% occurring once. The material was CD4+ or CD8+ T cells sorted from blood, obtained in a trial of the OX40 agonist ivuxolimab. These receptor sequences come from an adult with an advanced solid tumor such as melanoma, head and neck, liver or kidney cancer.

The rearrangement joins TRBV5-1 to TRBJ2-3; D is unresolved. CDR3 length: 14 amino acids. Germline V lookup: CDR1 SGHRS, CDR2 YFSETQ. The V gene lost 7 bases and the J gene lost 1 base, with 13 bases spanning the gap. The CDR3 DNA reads TGCGCCAGCGGTAATGCTGGGGGCACAGATACGCAGTATTTT. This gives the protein CASGNAGGTDTQYF.

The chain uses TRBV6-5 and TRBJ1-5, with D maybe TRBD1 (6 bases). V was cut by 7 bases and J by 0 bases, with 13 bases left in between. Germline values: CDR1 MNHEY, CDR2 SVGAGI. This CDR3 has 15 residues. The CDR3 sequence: CASKPRGYSNQPQHF. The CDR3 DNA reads TGTGCCAGCAAACCCAGGGGTTATAGCAATCAGCCCCAGCATTTT.

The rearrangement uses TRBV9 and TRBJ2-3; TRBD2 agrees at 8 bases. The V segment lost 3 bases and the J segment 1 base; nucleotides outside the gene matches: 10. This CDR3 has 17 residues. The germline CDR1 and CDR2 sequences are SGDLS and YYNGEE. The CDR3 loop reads CASSAQIPGGGTDTQYF. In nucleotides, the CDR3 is TGTGCCAGCAGCGCCCAAATTCCGGGGGGGGGCACAGATACGCAGTATTTT.

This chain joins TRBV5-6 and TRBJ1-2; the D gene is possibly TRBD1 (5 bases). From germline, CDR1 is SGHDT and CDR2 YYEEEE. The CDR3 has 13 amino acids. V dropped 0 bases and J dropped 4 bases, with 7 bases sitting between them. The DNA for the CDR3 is TGTGCCAGCAGCTTGGCAGGGAGCTATGGCTACACCTTC. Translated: CASSLAGSYGYTF.

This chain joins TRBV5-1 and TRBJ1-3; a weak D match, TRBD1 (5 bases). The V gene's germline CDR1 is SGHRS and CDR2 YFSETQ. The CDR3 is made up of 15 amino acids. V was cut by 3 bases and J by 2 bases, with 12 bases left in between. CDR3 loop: CASSSTGLAGNTIYF. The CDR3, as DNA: TGCGCCAGCAGCTCTACAGGATTAGCTGGAAACACCATATATTTT.

The CDR3 nucleotides read TGCGCCAGCAGCTTGGCTAGGGGGGGCTCCTACGAGCAGTACTTC. Translating it yields CASSLARGGSYEQYF. The chain employs TRBV5-1 and TRBJ2-5; TRBD2 is a possible D gene (7 bases). Near its end, the DNA agrees better with TRBJ2-7, so the J call may be wrong. Germline CDR1 and CDR2: SGHRS and YFSETQ. The CDR3 is 15 amino acids.

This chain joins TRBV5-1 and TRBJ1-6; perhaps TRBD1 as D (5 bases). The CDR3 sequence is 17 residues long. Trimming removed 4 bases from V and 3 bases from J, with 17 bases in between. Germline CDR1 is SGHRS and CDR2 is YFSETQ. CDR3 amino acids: CASSPILQGFYNSPLHF. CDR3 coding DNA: TGCGCCAGCAGCCCGATACTTCAGGGATTCTATAATTCACCCCTCCACTTT.

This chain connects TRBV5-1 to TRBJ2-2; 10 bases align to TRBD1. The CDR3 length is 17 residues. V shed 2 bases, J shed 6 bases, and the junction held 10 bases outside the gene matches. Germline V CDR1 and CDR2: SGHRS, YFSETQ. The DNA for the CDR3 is TGCGCCAGCAGCTTCCGGGACAGGGGTTCTGAGGCCGGGGAGCTGTTTTTT. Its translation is CASSFRDRGSEAGELFF.

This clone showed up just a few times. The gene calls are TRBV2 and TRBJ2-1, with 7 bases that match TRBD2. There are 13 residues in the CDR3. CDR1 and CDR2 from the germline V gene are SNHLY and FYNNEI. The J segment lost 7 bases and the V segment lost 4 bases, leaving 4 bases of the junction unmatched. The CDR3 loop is CASSGRAGNEQFF. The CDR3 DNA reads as TGTGCCAGCAGTGGGCGAGCGGGAAATGAGCAGTTCTTC. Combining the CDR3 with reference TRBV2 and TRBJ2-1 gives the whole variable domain EPEVTQTPSHQVTQMGQEVILRCVPISNHLYFYWYRQILGQKVEFLVSFYNNEISEKSEIFDDQFSVERPDGSNFTLKIRSTKLEDSAMYFCASSGRAGNEQFFGPGTRLTVL.

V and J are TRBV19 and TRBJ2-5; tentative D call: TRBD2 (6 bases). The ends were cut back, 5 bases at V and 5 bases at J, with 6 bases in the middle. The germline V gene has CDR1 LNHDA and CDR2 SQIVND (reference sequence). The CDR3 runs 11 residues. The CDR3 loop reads CASSGGETQYF. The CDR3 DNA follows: TGTGCCAGTAGTGGGGGGGAGACCCAGTACTTC.

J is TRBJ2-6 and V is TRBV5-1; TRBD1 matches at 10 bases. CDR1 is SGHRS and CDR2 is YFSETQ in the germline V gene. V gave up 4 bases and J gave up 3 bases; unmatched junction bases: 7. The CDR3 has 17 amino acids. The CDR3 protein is CASSPPTGGYGANVLTF. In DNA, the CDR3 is TGCGCCAGCAGCCCCCCGACAGGGGGCTATGGGGCCAACGTCCTGACTTTC. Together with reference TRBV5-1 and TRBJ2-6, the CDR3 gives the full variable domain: KAGVTQTPRYLIKTRGQQVTLSCSPISGHRSVSWYQQTPGQGLQFLFEYFSETQRNKGNFPGRFSGRQFSNSRSEMNVSTLELGDSALYLCASSPPTGGYGANVLTFGAGSRLTVL.

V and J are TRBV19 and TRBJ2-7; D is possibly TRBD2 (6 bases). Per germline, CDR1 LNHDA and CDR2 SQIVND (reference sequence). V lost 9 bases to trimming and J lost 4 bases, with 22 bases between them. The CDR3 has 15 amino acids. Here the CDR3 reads CARRRPWVGGYEQYF. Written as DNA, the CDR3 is TGTGCCAGGAGGAGACCGTGGGTGGGGGGTTACGAGCAGTACTTC.

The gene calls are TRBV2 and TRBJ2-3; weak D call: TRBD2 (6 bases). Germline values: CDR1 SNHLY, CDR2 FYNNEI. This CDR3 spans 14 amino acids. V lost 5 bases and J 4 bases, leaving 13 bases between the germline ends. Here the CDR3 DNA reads TGTGCCAGCAGTTCCGGGACTTCGGCAGATACGCAGTATTTT. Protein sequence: CASSSGTSADTQYF.

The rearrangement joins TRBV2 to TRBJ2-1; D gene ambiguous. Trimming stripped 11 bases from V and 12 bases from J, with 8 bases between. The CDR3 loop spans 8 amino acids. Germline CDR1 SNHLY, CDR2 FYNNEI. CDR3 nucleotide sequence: TGTGCCGCATCGTCGCAGTTCTTC. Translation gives CAASSQFF.

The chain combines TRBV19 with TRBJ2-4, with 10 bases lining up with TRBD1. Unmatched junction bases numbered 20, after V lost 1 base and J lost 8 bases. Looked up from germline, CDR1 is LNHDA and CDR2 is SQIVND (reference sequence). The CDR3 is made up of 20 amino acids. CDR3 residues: CASSIVGTGAASLWKDIQYF. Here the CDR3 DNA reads TGTGCCAGTAGTATAGTCGGGACAGGGGCTGCAAGTTTATGGAAGGACATTCAGTACTTC.